This is a list of T cell receptor beta chains from one sample in a study of T cell repertoires in cytomegalovirus infection. TCRdb ran MiXCR on the reads and lists one entry per CDR3 protein. The profile covers around 310,000 distinct CDR3 sequences, with approximately 32% appearing a single time and 15% to 20% taken by the ten largest. These receptors' antigens are unknown. Sequencing was performed on cultured PBMCs, taken from culture after CMV antigen stimulation. These receptors were collected from a human donor in good health (CMV status not recorded). Some clones in this sample may be carry-over from other donors' samples. The CDR3 runs from the conserved cysteine through the conserved F or W. The order of the fields is V gene, D gene, clone size, J gene, CDR3 protein, CDR3 DNA. D genes are given only for firm matches. Only part of the rows carry a size: once, few, many, or a class if the clone is expanded.

TRBV7-2,NA,NA,TRBJ2-5,CASSPSRDSQETQYF,TGTGCCAGCAGCCCTTCCCGGGACTCACAAGAGACCCAGTACTTC
TRBV7-2,NA,many,TRBJ1-5,CASSLGNSVGNQPQHF,TGTGCCAGCAGCTTAGGGAATTCAGTAGGCAATCAGCCCCAGCATTTT
TRBV7-8,NA,few,TRBJ1-2,CASSLFQTGGGYTF,TGTGCCAGCAGCTTATTTCAAACAGGAGGTGGCTACACCTTC
TRBV7-9,NA,NA,TRBJ2-5,CASSLQGTLQETQYF,TGTGCCAGCAGCTTACAGGGAACGTTACAAGAGACCCAGTACTTC
TRBV10-3,TRBD2,NA,TRBJ2-2,CAISPRGRADTGELFF,TGTGCCATCAGTCCTCGAGGGAGGGCGGACACCGGGGAGCTGTTTTTT
TRBV7-9,TRBD1,few,TRBJ1-5,CASSSTGGINQPQHF,TGTGCCAGCAGCTCGACAGGGGGCATCAATCAGCCCCAGCATTTT
TRBV19,NA,NA,TRBJ1-2,CASSMRGPALYGYTF,TGTGCCAGTAGTATGCGGGGGCCGGCTCTCTATGGCTACACCTTC
TRBV28,TRBD1,NA,TRBJ1-6,CASGQGTDNSPLHF,TGTGCCAGCGGACAGGGCACGGATAATTCACCCCTCCACTTT
TRBV20-1,TRBD2,few,TRBJ2-7,CSARDPGTRGGEQYF,TGCAGTGCTAGAGACCCCGGGACTAGGGGTGGCGAGCAGTACTTC
TRBV19,TRBD2,NA,TRBJ2-1,CASNAPGGAPYNEQFF,TGTGCCAGTAACGCGCCCGGGGGGGCACCCTACAATGAGCAGTTCTTC
TRBV6-5,TRBD2,NA,TRBJ2-1,CASSYSPSGRYEQFF,TGTGCCAGCAGTTACTCTCCTAGCGGGAGGTATGAGCAGTTCTTC
TRBV6-1,TRBD1,NA,TRBJ2-7,CASSATGTGRYEQYF,TGTGCCAGCAGTGCTACCGGGACAGGGAGGTACGAGCAGTACTTC
TRBV12-3/TRBV12-4,NA,NA,TRBJ1-5,CASGLYSNQPQHF,TGTGCCAGCGGATTATATAGCAATCAGCCCCAGCATTTT
TRBV5-5,TRBD1,once,TRBJ2-1,CASSLEAGGTYNEQFF,TGTGCCAGCAGCTTGGAGGCAGGGGGTACCTACAATGAGCAGTTCTTC
TRBV12-3/TRBV12-4,NA,few,TRBJ1-5,CASSLEGSSGAQHF,TGTGCCAGCAGTTTAGAAGGGTCCTCGGGTGCCCAGCATTTT
TRBV7-2,NA,many,TRBJ1-1,CASSTRVGLLTEAFF,TGTGCCAGCAGCACCAGAGTAGGGCTTCTCACTGAAGCTTTCTTT
TRBV7-2,NA,few,TRBJ1-2,CASSPRTGNYGYTF,TGTGCCAGCAGCCCACGGACCGGCAACTATGGCTACACCTTC
TRBV6-1,NA,few,TRBJ2-1,CASTVGGSNNEQFF,TGTGCCAGCACGGTGGGAGGTTCCAACAATGAGCAGTTCTTC
TRBV18,TRBD2,NA,TRBJ2-7,CASSPVNSGRQEQYF,TGTGCCAGCTCACCAGTAAACAGCGGGAGGCAAGAGCAGTACTTC
TRBV23-1,TRBD1,few,TRBJ1-5,CASSQPLGTGLYQPQHF,TGCGCCAGCAGTCAACCACTAGGGACAGGGTTATATCAGCCCCAGCATTTT
TRBV20-1,TRBD2,NA,TRBJ2-7,CSAKNSGRAEQYF,TGCAGTGCTAAGAATAGCGGGAGGGCCGAGCAGTACTTC
TRBV12-3/TRBV12-4,TRBD1,few,TRBJ1-5,CASSLYPLTGGLQPQHF,TGTGCCAGCAGTTTATACCCCCTGACAGGGGGCCTTCAGCCCCAGCATTTT
TRBV12-3/TRBV12-4,NA,NA,TRBJ1-2,CASSDSVFNYGYTF,TGTGCCAGCAGCGACAGCGTGTTTAACTATGGCTACACCTTC
TRBV27,NA,NA,TRBJ1-5,CASSFSLEDNQPQHF,TGTGCCAGCAGTTTTTCTTTAGAGGACAATCAGCCCCAGCATTTT
TRBV4-1,NA,NA,TRBJ1-6,CASSQKEQGNSPLHF,TGTGCCAGCAGCCAAAAAGAACAGGGTAATTCACCCCTCCACTTT
TRBV29-1,TRBD1,NA,TRBJ1-2,CSVPGQGMAGGYTF,TGCAGCGTTCCAGGACAGGGGATGGCGGGCGGCTACACCTTC
TRBV5-5,NA,many,TRBJ1-4,CASSLGIASMGTNEKLFF,TGTGCCAGCAGCTTGGGGATAGCTAGTATGGGAACTAATGAAAAACTGTTTTTT
TRBV28,NA,NA,TRBJ2-3,CASSPDSDGDTQYF,TGTGCCAGCAGTCCGGACTCCGACGGAGATACGCAGTATTTT
TRBV7-3,NA,NA,TRBJ1-5,CASATQGGGPQHF,TGTGCCAGCGCAACCCAGGGTGGGGGGCCCCAGCATTTT
TRBV7-6,NA,NA,TRBJ2-1,CASSPRIGEQFF,TGTGCCAGCAGCCCGCGGATCGGGGAGCAGTTCTTC
TRBV7-8,NA,many,TRBJ1-5,CASSLVGASNQPQHF,TGTGCCAGCAGCTTAGTCGGGGCGAGCAATCAGCCCCAGCATTTT
TRBV19,TRBD2,NA,TRBJ2-1,CASSWDYYNEQFF,TGTGCCAGTAGCTGGGACTACTACAATGAGCAGTTCTTC
TRBV7-3,TRBD2,few,TRBJ2-2,CASSGTSGRSGELFF,TGTGCCAGCAGTGGGACTAGCGGGAGATCCGGGGAGCTGTTTTTT
TRBV7-6,NA,few,TRBJ2-1,CASSLLGGGQFF,TGTGCCAGCAGCTTATTGGGGGGAGGGCAGTTCTTC
TRBV7-8,NA,NA,TRBJ2-7,CASSLGTGLRDEQYF,TGTGCCAGCAGCCTTGGGACGGGTTTAAGGGACGAGCAGTACTTC
TRBV12-3/TRBV12-4,TRBD1,NA,TRBJ1-2,CASSLATGGNYGYTF,TGTGCCAGCAGTTTGGCGACAGGGGGCAACTATGGCTACACCTTC
TRBV20-1,TRBD2,few,TRBJ2-3,CSARRLAGDTQYF,TGCAGTGCTAGAAGACTAGCGGGAGATACGCAGTATTTT
TRBV4-1,NA,NA,TRBJ2-7,CASSQDPTHSYEQYF,TGCGCCAGCAGCCAAGATCCCACCCATTCCTACGAGCAGTACTTC
TRBV7-2,NA,many,TRBJ1-4,CASSLRRAGVEKLFF,TGTGCCAGCAGCCTCAGGAGGGCAGGGGTTGAAAAACTGTTTTTT
TRBV10-3,TRBD1,NA,TRBJ1-3,CAISEGDRRTIYF,TGTGCCATCAGTGAGGGGGACAGGAGGACCATATATTTT
TRBV7-8,TRBD2,many,TRBJ2-5,CASSATGTSGETQYF,TGTGCCAGCAGCGCTACCGGGACTAGCGGGGAGACCCAGTACTTC